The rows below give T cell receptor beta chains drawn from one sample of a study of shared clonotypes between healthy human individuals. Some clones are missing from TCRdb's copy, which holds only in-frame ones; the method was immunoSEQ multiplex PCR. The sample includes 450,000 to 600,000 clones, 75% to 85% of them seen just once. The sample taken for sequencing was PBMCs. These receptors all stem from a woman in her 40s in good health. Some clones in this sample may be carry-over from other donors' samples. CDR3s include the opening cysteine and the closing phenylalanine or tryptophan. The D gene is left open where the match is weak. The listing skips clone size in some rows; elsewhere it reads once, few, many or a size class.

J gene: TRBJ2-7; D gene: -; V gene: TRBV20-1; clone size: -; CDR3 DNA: TGCAGTGCTGGTGGTTACGAGCAGTACTTC; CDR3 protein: CSAGGYEQYF
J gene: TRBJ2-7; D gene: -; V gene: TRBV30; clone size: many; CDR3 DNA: TGTGCCTGGAGTTGGACCCCGGGGGTCTACGAGCAGTACTTC; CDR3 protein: CAWSWTPGVYEQYF
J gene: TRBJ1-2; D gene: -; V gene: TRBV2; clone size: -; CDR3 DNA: TGTGCCAGCAGCCCGGGTGTCTTTTTAGGTGTGAGTGGCTACACCTTC; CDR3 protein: CASSPGVFLGVSGYTF
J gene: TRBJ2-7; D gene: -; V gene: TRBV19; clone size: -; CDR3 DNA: TGTGCCAGTAGTATATTGCGCGGTGATGGTGCAAACGAGCAGTACTTC; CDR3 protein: CASSILRGDGANEQYF
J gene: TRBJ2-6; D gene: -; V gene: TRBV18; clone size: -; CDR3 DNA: TGTGCCAGCTCACCACTAGCGATATCTGGGGCCAACGTCCTGACTTTC; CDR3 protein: CASSPLAISGANVLTF
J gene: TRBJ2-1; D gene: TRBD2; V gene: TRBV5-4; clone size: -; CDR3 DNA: TGTGCCAGCAGCTTGGAACCTACTAGCGGGGGCTACAATGAGCAGTTCTTC; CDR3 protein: CASSLEPTSGGYNEQFF
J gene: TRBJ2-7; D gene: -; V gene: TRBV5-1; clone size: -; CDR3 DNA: TGCGCCAGCAGCTTGGGAGTTAGGGACGGAGGCGAGCAGTACTTC; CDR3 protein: CASSLGVRDGGEQYF
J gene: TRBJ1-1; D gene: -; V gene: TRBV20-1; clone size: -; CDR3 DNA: TGCAGTGCTAGATGGAACACTGAAGCTTTCTTT; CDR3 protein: CSARWNTEAFF
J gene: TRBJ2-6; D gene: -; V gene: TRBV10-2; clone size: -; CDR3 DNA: TGCGCCAGCAGTGAGTTTGGGGCCAACGTCCTGACTTTC; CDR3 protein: CASSEFGANVLTF
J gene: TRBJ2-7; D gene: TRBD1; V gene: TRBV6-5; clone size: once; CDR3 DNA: TGTGCCAGCAGCATACAGGGGGCAGGAGAGCAGTACTTC; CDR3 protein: CASSIQGAGEQYF
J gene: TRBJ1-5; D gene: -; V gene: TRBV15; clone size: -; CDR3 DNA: TGTGCCACCAGCAGTGGACACCGGAATCAGCCCCAGCATTTT; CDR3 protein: CATSSGHRNQPQHF
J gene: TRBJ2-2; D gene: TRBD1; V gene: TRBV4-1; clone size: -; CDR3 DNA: TGCGCCAGCAGCCCTCCCGACAGGGATGGCGGGGAGCTGTTTTTT; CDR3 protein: CASSPPDRDGGELFF
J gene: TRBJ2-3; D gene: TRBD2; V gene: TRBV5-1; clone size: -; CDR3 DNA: TGCGCCAGCAGCCCCCGACTAGCGGGACCCACAGATACGCAGTATTTT; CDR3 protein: CASSPRLAGPTDTQYF
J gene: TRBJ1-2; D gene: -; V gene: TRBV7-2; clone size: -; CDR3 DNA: TGTGCCAGCAGCCATGACACGAGTGGCTACACCTTC; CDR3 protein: CASSHDTSGYTF
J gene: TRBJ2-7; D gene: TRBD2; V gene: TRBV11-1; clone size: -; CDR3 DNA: TGTGCCAGCAGCCTGGGACTAGCGGGAGCCTACGAGCAGTACTTC; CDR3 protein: CASSLGLAGAYEQYF
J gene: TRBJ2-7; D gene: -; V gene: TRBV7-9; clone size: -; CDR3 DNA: TGTGCCAGCAGCCTAGGAGTGGCAGCCGTCTACGAGCAGTACTTC; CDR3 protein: CASSLGVAAVYEQYF
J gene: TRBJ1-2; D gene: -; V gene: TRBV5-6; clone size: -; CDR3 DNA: TGTGCCAGCAGCTTTCGGTTCTCTTCTAACTATGGCTACACCTTC; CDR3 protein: CASSFRFSSNYGYTF
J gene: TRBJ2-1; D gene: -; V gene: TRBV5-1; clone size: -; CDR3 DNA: TGCGCCAGCAGCTTGTCGGGGAGTCCCTACAATGAGCAGTTCTTC; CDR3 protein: CASSLSGSPYNEQFF
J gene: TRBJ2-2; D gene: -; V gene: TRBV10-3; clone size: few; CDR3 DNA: TGTGCCATCAGGGACGGGACTCCACACACCGGGGAGCTGTTTTTT; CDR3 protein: CAIRDGTPHTGELFF
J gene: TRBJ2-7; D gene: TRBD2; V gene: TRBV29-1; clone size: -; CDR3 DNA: TGCAGCGTTGCACTAGCGGGATTACGCGAGCAGTACTTC; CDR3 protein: CSVALAGLREQYF
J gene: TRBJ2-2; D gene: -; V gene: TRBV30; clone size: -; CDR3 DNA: TGTGCCTGGAAGAGAGTAGCGGCCGGGGAGCTGTTTTTT; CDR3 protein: CAWKRVAAGELFF
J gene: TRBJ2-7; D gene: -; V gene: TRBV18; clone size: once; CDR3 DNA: TGTGCCAGCTCACCGTATACAGGGTACGAGCAGTACTTC; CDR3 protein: CASSPYTGYEQYF
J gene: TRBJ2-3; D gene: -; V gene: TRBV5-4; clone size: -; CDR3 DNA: TGTGCCAGCTCCTGGGGGCCAGATACGCAGTATTTT; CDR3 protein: CASSWGPDTQYF
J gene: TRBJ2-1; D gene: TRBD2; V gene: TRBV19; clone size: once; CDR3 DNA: TGTGCCAGTACCACGACTAGCGGGAACTACAATGAGCAGTTCTTC; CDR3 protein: CASTTTSGNYNEQFF
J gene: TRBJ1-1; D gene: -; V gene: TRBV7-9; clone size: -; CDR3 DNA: TGTGCCAGCAGCTTAGGGCAGCAGAGGAACACTGAAGCTTTCTTT; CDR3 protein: CASSLGQQRNTEAFF
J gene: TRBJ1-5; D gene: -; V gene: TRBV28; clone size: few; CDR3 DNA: TGTGCCAGCTGGGGCAGGGGCAATCAGCCCCAGCATTTT; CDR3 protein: CASWGRGNQPQHF
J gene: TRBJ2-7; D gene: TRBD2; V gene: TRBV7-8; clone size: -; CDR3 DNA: TGTGCCAGCAGCTTGACTAGCGGGATCCAATACGAGCAGTACTTC; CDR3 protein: CASSLTSGIQYEQYF
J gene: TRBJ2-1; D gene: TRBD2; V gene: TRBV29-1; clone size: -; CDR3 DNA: TGCAGCGTAGGAGGACTAGCGGGACTGCCCGGGGGGGAGAAGTTCTTC; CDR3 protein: CSVGGLAGLPGGEKFF
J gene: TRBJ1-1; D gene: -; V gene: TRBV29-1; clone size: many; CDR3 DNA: TGCAGCGTTGTTAGGACAGAGGGCTCTGAAGCTTTCTTT; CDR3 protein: CSVVRTEGSEAFF
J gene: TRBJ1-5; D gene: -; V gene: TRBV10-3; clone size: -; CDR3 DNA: TGTGCCATCAGTGAAGACTATAGCAATCAGCCCCAGCATTTT; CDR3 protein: CAISEDYSNQPQHF
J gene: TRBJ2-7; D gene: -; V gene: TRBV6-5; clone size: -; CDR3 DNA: TGTGCCAGCAGTTCTAGCCCAGGGGAGGGAGGCCACGAGCAGTACTTC; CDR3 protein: CASSSSPGEGGHEQYF
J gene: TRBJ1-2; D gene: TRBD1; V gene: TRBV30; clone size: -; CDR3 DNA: TGTGCCTGGAGTAGGACAGGGCATGGCTACACCTTC; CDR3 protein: CAWSRTGHGYTF
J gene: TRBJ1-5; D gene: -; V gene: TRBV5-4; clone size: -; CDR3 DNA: TGTGCCAGCAGCCCCGGGGGATCCAATCAGCCCCAGCATTTT; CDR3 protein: CASSPGGSNQPQHF
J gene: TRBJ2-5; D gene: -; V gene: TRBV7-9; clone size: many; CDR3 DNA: TGTGCCAGCAGCCCGGGACATTTCCAAGAGACCCAGTACTTC; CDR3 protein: CASSPGHFQETQYF
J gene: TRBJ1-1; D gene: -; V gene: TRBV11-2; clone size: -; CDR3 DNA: TGTGCCAGCAGCTTCCGGACAGCCGAAGCTTTCTTT; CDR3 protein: CASSFRTAEAFF
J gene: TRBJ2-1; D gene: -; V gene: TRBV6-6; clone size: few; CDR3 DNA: TGTGCCAGCAGTCGCGGGTCGTCGTACAATGAGCAGTTCTTC; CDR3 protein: CASSRGSSYNEQFF
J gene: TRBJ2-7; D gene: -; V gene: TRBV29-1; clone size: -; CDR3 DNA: TGCAGCGTTAAGAAGACCGGTTCAGAGGCCGAGCAGTACTTC; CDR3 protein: CSVKKTGSEAEQYF
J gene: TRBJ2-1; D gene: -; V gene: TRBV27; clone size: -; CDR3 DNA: TGTGCCAGCAGTTTAGGGGGACTGGGTCCCATCGATGAGCAGTTCTTC; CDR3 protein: CASSLGGLGPIDEQFF
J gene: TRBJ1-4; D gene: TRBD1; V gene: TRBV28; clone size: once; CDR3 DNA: TGTGCCAGCAGGTCCCACACCCGGGCAGGGGGCGACGGTGCAGGCGAAAAACTGTTTTTT; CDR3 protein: CASRSHTRAGGDGAGEKLFF
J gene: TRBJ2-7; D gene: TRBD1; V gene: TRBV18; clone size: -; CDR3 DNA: TGTGCCAGCTCACCGGGACAGGGGTGGGAGCAGTACTTC; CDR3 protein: CASSPGQGWEQYF
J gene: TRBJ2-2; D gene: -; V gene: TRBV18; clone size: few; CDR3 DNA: TGTGCCAGCTCACCACAGGAAGAGGAGCTGTTTTTT; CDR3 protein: CASSPQEEELFF
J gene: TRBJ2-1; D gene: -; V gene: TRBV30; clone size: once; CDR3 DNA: TGTGCCTGGAGTGTAATTCTACGCGGGGTCCTAGAGCAGTTCTTC; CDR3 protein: CAWSVILRGVLEQFF
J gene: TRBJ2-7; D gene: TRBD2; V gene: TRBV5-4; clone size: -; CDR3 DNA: TGTGCCAGCAGCTTAGGAATAGGGACTAGCGGGACCTACGAGCAGTACTTC; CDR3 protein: CASSLGIGTSGTYEQYF
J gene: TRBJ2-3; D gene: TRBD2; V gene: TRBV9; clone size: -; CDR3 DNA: TGTGCCAGCAGCGTAGGGAGACTAGCGGGGCCCACAGATACGCAGTATTTT; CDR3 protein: CASSVGRLAGPTDTQYF
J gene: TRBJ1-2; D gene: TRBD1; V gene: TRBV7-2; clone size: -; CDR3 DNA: TGTGCCAGCAGCGTGGGACAGTCTACACACTATGGCTACACCTTC; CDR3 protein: CASSVGQSTHYGYTF
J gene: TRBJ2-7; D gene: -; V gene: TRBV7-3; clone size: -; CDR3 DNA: TGTGCCAGCAGCTTATTCAGCGGCTACGAGCAGTACTTC; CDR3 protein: CASSLFSGYEQYF
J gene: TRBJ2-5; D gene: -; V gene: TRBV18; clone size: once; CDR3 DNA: TGTGCCAGCTCACCACCTGCGGGACAAGAGACCCAGTACTTC; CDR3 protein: CASSPPAGQETQYF
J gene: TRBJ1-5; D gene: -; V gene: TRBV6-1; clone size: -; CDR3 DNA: TGTGCCAGCAGTGGGCCTCCCGGGACAAGCGGTAGCAATCAGCCCCAGCATTTT; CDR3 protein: CASSGPPGTSGSNQPQHF
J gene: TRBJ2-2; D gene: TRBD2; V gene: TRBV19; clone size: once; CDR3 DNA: TGTGCCAGTAGTGTATCTCGGACTAGCGGGAGTATCACCGGGGAGCTGTTTTTT; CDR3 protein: CASSVSRTSGSITGELFF
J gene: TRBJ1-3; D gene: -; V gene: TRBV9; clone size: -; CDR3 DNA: TGTGCCAGCAGCCTCGGTGACAGATTACTCTCTGGAAACACCATATATTTT; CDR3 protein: CASSLGDRLLSGNTIYF
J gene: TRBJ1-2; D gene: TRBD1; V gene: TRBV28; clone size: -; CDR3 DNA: TGTGCCAGCAGTCTAACAGGGGGGGACTATGGCTACACCTTC; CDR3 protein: CASSLTGGDYGYTF
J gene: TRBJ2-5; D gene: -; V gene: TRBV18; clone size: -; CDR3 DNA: TGTGCCAGCTCACCCAGCTCTCTTGGCGAGACCCAGTACTTC; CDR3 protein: CASSPSSLGETQYF